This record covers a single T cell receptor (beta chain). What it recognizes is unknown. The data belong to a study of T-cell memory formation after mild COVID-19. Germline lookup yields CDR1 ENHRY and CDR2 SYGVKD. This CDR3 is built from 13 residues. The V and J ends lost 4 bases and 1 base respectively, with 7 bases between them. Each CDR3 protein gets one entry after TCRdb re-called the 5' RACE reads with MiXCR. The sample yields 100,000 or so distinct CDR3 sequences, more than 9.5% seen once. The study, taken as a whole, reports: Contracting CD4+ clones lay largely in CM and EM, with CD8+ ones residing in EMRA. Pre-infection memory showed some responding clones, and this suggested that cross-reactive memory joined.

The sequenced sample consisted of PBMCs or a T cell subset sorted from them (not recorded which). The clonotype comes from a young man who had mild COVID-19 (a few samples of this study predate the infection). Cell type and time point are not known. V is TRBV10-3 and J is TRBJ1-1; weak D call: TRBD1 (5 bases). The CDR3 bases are TGTGCCATCAGTGGCGGGGGGAACACTGAAGCTTTCTTT. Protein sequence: CAISGGGNTEAFF.